This TCR beta chain emerged from a study of Graves' ophthalmopathy and Graves' hyperthyroidism. Newly diagnosed hyperthyroidism donors, aged 18 to 65, duration under 2 months. Clinical symptoms, serum thyroxine, TRAb, thyroid ultrasound and orbital computed tomography formed the basis of diagnosis. As the template, RNA transcripts were used to amplify TCR beta CDR3 regions. The first-round RT-PCR employed HTBI primers together with the Qiagen OneStep RT-PCR kit. A multiplex PCR was then performed as the second round. TCRdb re-called the multiplex PCR reads with MiXCR, one entry per CDR3 protein. The sample contains roughly 610,000 distinct CDR3 sequences, about 24% of which appear only once. Deletions cut 3 bases from V and 4 bases from J, with 10 bases between. This CDR3 has 13 residues. Germline CDR1 DFQATT, CDR2 SNEGSKA (reference sequence). This clonotype has a count of ten or more.

The source is a woman aged 18-30 years with stable Graves' hyperthyroidism. Some clones in this sample may be carry-over from other donors' samples. Material for sequencing was peripheral blood. V usage is TRBV20-1 and J usage is TRBJ1-5; no clear D. The CDR3 DNA sequence: TGCAGTGCTAGCTCGGTGCAGAATCAGCCCCAGCATTTT. This gives the protein CSASSVQNQPQHF.